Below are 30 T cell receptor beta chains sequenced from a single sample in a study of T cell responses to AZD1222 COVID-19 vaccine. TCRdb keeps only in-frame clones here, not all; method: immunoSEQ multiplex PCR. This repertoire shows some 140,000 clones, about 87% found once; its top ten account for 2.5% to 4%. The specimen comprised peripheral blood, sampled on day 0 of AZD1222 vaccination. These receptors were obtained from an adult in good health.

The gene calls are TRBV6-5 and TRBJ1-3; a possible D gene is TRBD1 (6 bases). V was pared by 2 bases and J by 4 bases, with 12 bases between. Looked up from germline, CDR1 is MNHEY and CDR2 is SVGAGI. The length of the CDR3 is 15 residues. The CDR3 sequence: CASSYQGISGNTIYF. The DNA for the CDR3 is TGTGCCAGCAGTTACCAGGGGATTTCGGGAAACACCATATATTTT.

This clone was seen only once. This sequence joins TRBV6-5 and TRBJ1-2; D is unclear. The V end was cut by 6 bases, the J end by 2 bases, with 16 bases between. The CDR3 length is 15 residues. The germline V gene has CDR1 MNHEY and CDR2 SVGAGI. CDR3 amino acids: CASSPTGISNYGYTF. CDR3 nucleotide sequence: TGTGCCAGCAGCCCGACCGGGATCTCAAACTATGGCTACACCTTC.

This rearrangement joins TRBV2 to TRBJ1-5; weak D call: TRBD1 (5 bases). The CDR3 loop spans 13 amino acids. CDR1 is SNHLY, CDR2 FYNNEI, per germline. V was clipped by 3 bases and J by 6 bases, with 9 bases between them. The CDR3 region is CASSDLGGQPQHF. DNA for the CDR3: TGTGCCAGCAGTGACCTCGGGGGTCAGCCCCAGCATTTT.

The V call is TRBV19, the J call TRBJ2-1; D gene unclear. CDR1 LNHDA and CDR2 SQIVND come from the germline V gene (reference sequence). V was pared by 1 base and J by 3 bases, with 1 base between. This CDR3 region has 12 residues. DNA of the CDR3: TGTGCCAGTAGTATAGTCTACAATGAGCAGTTCTTC. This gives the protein CASSIVYNEQFF.

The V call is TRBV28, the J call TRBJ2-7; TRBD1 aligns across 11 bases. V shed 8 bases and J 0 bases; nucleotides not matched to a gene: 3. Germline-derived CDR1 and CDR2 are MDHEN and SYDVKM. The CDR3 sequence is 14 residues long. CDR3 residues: CASFGQGASYEQYF. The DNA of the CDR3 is TGTGCCAGCTTCGGACAGGGGGCCTCCTACGAGCAGTACTTC.

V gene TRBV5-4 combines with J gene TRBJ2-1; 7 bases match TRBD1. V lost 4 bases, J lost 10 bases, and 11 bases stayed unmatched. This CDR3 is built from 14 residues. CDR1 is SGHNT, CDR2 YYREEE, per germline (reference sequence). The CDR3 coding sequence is TGTGCCAGCAGCGACGGGACAGCCTCTGGGGAGCAGTTCTTC. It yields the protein CASSDGTASGEQFF.

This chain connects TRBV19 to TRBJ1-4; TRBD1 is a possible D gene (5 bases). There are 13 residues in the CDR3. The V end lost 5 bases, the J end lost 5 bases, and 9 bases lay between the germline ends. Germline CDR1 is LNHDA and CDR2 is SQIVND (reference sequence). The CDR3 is CASSFNRNEKLFF. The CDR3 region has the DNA TGTGCCAGTAGTTTTAACAGGAATGAAAAACTGTTTTTT.

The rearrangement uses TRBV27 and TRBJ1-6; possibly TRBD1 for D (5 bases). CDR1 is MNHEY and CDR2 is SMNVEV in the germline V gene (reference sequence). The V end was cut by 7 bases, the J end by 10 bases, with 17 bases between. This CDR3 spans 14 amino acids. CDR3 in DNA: TGTGCCAGCAACCCGTTGGGGGAAGGGTCACCCCTCCACTTT. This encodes CASNPLGEGSPLHF.

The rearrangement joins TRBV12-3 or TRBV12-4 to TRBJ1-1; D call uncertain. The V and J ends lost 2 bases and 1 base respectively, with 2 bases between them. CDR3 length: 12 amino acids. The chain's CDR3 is CASSLSNTEAFF. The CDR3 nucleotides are TGTGCCAGCAGTTTATCGAACACTGAAGCTTTCTTT.

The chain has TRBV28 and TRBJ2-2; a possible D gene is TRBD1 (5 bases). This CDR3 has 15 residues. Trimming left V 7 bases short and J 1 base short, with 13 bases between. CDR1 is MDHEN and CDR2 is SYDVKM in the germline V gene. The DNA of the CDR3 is TGTGCCAGCACGACCCAGGGCGGGAACACCGGGGAGCTGTTTTTT. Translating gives CASTTQGGNTGELFF.

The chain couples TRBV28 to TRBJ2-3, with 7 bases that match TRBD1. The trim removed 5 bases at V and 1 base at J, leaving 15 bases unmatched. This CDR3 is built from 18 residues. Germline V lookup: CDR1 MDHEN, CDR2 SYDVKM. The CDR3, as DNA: TGTGCCAGCAGTGGACTTAGAAAGGGGGCGCCTGGCACAGATACGCAGTATTTT. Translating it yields CASSGLRKGAPGTDTQYF.

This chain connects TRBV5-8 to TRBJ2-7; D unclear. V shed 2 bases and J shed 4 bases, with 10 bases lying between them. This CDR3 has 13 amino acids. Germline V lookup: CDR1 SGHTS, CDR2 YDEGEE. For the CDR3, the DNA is TGTGCCAGCAGCTTCGGCAGAGGATACGAGCAGTACTTC. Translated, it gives CASSFGRGYEQYF.

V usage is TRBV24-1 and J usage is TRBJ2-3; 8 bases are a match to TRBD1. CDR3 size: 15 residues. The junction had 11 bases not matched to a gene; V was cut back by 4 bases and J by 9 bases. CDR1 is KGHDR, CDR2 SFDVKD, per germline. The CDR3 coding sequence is TGTGCCACCAGTGAATCACCACCGGGACAGGTCACGCAGTATTTT. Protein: CATSESPPGQVTQYF.

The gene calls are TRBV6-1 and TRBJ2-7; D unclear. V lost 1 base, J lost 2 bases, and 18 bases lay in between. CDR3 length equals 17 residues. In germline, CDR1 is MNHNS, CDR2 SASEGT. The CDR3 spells CASSEGLDGRYPYEQYF. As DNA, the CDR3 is TGTGCCAGCAGTGAAGGTCTGGACGGCAGATACCCCTACGAGCAGTACTTC.

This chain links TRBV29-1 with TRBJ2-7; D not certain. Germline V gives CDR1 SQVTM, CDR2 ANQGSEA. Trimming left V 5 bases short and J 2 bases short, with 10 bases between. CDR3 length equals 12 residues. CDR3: CSVTLGTYEQYF. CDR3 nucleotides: TGCAGCGTTACCCTAGGGACCTACGAGCAGTACTTC.

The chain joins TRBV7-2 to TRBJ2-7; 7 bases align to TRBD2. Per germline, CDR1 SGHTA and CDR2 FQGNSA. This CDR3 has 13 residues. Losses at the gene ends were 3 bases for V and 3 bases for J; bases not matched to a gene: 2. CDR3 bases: TGTGCCAGCAGCTTTGGGGGGGGCTACGAGCAGTACTTC. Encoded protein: CASSFGGGYEQYF.

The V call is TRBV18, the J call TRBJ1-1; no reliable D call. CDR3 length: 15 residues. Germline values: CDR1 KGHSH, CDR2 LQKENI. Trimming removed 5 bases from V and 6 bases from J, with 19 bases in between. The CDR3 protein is CASSFDGNWLAEAFF. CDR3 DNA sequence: TGTGCCAGCTCATTCGACGGAAACTGGTTGGCTGAAGCTTTCTTT.

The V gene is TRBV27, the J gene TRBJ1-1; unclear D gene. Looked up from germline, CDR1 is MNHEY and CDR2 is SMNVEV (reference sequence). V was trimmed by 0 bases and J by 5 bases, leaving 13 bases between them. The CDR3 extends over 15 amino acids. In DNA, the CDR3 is TGTGCCAGCAGTTTATCGCCGGGATCGGGGACTGAAGCTTTCTTT. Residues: CASSLSPGSGTEAFF.

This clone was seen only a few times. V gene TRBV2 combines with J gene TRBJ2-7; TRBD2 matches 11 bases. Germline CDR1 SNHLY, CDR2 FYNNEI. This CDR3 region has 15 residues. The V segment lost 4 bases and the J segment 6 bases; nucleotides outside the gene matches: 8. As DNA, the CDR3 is TGTGCCAGCAGTGGGGATAGCGGGGGGGCAGGCGAGCAGTACTTC. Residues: CASSGDSGGAGEQYF.

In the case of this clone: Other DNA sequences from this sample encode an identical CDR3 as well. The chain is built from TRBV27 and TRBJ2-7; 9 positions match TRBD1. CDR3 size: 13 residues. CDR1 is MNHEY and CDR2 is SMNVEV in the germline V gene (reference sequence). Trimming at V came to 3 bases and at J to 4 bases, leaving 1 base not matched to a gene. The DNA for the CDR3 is TGTGCCAGCAGTTTCGACAGGGGGTACGAGCAGTACTTC. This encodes CASSFDRGYEQYF.

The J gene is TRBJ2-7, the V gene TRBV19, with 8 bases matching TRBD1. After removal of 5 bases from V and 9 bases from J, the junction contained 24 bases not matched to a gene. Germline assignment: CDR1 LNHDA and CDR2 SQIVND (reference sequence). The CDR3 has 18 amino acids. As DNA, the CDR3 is TGTGCCAGTAGTTCCCGAAGGTCAGGGGGCGAGCTCCACGGCGGGCAGTACTTC. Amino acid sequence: CASSSRRSGGELHGGQYF.

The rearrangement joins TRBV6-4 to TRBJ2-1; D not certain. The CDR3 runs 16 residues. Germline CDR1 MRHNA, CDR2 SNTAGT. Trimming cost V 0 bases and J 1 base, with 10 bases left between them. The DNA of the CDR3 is TGTGCCAGCAGTGACTCGGGCAGGATTTCCTACAATGAGCAGTTCTTC. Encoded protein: CASSDSGRISYNEQFF.

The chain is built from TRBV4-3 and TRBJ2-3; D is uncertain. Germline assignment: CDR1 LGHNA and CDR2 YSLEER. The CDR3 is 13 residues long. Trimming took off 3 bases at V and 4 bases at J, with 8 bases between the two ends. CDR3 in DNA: TGCGCCAGCAGCCACACGTCCTCAGATACGCAGTATTTT. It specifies CASSHTSSDTQYF.

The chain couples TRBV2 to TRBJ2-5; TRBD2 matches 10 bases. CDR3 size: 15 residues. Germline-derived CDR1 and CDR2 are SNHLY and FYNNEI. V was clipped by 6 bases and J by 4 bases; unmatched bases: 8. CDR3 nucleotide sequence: TGTGCCAGCAGCCGCAGCGGGGGGGGTGTAGAGACCCAGTACTTC. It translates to CASSRSGGGVETQYF.

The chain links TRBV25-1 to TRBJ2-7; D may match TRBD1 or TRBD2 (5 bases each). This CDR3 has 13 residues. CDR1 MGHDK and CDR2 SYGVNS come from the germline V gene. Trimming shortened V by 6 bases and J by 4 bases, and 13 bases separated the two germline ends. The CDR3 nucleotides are TGTGCCAGCAGACGGGACGGTGAGTACGAGCAGTACTTC. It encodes CASRRDGEYEQYF.

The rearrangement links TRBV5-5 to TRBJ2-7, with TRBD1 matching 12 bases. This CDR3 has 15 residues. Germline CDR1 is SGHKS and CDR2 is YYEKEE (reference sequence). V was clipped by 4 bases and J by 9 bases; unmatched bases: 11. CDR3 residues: CASSAGTGGEAGQYF. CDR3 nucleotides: TGTGCCAGCAGCGCCGGGACAGGGGGCGAGGCTGGGCAGTACTTC.

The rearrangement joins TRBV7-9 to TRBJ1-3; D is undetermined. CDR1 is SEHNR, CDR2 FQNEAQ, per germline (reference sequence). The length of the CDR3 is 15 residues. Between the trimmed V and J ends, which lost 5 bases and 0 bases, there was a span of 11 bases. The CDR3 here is CASSPQAGSGNTIYF. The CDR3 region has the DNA TGTGCCAGCAGCCCCCAGGCAGGCTCTGGAAACACCATATATTTT.

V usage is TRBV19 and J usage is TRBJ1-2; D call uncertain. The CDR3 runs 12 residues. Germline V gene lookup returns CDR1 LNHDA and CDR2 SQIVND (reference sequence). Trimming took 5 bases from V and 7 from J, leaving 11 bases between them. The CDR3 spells CASSVWGAGYTF. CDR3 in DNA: TGTGCCAGTAGTGTTTGGGGTGCTGGCTACACCTTC.

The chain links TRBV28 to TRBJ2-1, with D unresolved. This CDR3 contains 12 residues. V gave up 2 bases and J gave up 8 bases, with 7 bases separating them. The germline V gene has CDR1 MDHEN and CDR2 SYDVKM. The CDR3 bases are TGTGCCAGCAGTTTAGTTTTCGATGAGCAGTTCTTC. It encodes CASSLVFDEQFF.

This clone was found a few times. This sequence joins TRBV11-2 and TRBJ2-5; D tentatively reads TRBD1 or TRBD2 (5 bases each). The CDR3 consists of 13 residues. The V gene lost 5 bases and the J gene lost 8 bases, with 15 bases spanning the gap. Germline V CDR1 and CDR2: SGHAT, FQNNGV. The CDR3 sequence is CASSPGPRETQYF. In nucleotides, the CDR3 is TGTGCCAGCAGCCCGGGACCTAGAGAAACCCAGTACTTC. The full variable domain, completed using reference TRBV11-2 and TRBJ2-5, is EAGVAQSPRYKIIEKRQSVAFWCNPISGHATLYWYQQILGQGPKLLIQFQNNGVVDDSQLPKDRFSAERLKGVDSTLKIQPAKLEDSAVYLCASSPGPRETQYFGPGTRLLVL.